Described below is a single T cell receptor (beta chain) sequence and its context. What it binds is not known. TCRdb's table, derived via immunoSEQ multiplex PCR, lists solely in-frame clones and lacks some. The table has some 9,100 clones, around 63% seen once. The data were obtained in a study of CD4+ T cells in melanoma. Study-level findings and limits: Neoantigen-specific CD4+ T cells in melanoma reportedly had diverse differentiation states. CD8+ T cell, macrophage and B cell function reportedly correlated with neoantigen-specific CD4+ T cells.

The length of the CDR3 is 20 residues. Trimming took 0 bases from V and 0 from J; bases not matched to a gene: 11. Germline values: CDR1 MRHNA, CDR2 SNTAGT. The specimen sequenced was peripheral blood. The chain recombines TRBV6-4 with TRBJ1-5, with 10 bases aligning to TRBD1. This TCR derives from a human donor with melanoma. This CDR3 reads CASSDSKVWGQGYSNQPQHF. In DNA form, the CDR3 reads TGTGCCAGCAGTGACTCGAAGGTATGGGGACAGGGGTATAGCAATCAGCCCCAGCATTTT.